The sample holds one count of the clone carrying this TCR beta chain. Germline CDR1 ENHRY, CDR2 SYGVKD. This CDR3 is built from 13 residues. The ends lost 2 bases at V and 10 bases at J; junction bases unmatched: 7. This sample was taken from a study of blood T cell repertoires in COVID-19. Only in-frame clones appear in the TCRdb table, and some are missing; sequencing was by immunoSEQ multiplex PCR. Among some 250,000 clones, roughly 80% were seen once, and the ten largest hold about 8%. This sequence joins TRBV10-3 and TRBJ2-7, with TRBD1 matching over 8 bases. This sequence originates from a woman older than 75 with acute or convalescent COVID-19. Material: peripheral blood. The CDR3, as DNA: TGTGCCATCAGTGAGCGGCAGGGGGCACATCAGTACTTC. It encodes CAISERQGAHQYF.